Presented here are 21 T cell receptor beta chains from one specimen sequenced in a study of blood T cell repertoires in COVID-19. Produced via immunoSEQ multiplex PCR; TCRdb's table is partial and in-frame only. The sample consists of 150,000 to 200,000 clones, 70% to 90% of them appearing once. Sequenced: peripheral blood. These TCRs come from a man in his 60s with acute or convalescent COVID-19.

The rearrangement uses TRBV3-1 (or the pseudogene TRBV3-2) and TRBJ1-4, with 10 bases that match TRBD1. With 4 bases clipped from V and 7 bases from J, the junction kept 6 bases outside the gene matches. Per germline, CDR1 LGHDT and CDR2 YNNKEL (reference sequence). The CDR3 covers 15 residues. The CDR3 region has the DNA TGTGCCAGCAGCCTTGGGACAGGGGTTGCTGAAAAACTGTTTTTT. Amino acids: CASSLGTGVAEKLFF.

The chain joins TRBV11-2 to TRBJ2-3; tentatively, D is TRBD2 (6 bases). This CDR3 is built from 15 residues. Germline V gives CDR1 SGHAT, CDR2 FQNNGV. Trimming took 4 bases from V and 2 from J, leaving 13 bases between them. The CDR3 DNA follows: TGTGCCAGCAGCTCGGGGCGGGGCTACACAGATACGCAGTATTTT. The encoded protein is CASSSGRGYTDTQYF.

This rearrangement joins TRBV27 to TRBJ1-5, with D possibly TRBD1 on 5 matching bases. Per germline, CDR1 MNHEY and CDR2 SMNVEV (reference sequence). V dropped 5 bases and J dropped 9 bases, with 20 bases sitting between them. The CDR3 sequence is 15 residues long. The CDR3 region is CASSPKSGGPRPQHF. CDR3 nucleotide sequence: TGTGCCAGCAGTCCCAAGTCGGGGGGACCTCGGCCCCAGCATTTT.

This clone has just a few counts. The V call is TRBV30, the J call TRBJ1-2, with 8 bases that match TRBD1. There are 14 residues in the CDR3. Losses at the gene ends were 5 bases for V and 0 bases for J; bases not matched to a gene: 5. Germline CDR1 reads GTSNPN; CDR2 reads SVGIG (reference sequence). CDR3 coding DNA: TGTGCCTGGTCCCGGGACAGGACTAACTATGGCTACACCTTC. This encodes CAWSRDRTNYGYTF.

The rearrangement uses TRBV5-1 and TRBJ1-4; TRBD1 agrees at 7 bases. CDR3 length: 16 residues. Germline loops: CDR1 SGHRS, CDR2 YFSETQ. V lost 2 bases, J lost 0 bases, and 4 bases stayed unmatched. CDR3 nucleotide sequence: TGCGCCAGCAGCTTTACAGGGGCTGCAACTAATGAAAAACTGTTTTTT. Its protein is CASSFTGAATNEKLFF.

The CDR3 nucleotides are TGTGCCAGCAGCTTGGGGACAGACACTGAAGCTTTCTTT. It encodes CASSLGTDTEAFF. The V and J genes are TRBV5-5 and TRBJ1-1, with D tentatively TRBD1 (6 bases). The V gene lost 0 bases and the J gene lost 3 bases, with 6 bases spanning the gap. Germline-derived CDR1 and CDR2 are SGHKS and YYEKEE (reference sequence). The CDR3 has 13 residues.

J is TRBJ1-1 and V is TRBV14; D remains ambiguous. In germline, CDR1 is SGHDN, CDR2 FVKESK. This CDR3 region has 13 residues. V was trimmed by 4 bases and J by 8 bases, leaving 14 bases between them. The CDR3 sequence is CASSLPGGGEAFF. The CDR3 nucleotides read TGTGCCAGCAGCCTCCCAGGAGGAGGGGAAGCTTTCTTT.

CDR3: CASSPSGGGLYNEQFF. CDR3 DNA: TGCGCCAGCAGCCCCTCGGGCGGGGGGCTATACAATGAGCAGTTCTTC. The chain links TRBV5-1 to TRBJ2-1; 8 bases align to TRBD2. The CDR3 runs 16 residues. Germline V gene sequence: CDR1 SGHRS, CDR2 YFSETQ. V dropped 4 bases and J dropped 4; count of bases not matched to a gene: 10. Full variable domain (outside the CDR3, taken from reference TRBV5-1 and TRBJ2-1): KAGVTQTPRYLIKTRGQQVTLSCSPISGHRSVSWYQQTPGQGLQFLFEYFSETQRNKGNFPGRFSGRQFSNSRSEMNVSTLELGDSALYLCASSPSGGGLYNEQFFGPGTRLTVL.

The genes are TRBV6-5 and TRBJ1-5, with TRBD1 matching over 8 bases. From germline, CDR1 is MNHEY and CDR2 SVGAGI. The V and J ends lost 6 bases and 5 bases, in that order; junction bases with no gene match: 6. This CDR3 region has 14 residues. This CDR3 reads CASRPGQAYQPQHF. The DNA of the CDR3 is TGTGCCAGCAGGCCGGGACAGGCGTATCAGCCCCAGCATTTT.

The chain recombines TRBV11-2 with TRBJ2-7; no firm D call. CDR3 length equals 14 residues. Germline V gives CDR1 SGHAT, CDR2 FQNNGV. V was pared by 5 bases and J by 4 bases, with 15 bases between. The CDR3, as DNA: TGTGCCAGCAGCCCCCTTGTCGGGTTGTACGAGCAGTACTTC. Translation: CASSPLVGLYEQYF.

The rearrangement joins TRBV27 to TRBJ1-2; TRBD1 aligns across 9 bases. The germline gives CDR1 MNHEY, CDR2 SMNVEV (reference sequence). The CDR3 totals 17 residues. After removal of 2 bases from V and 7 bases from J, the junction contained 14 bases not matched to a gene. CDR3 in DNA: TGTGCCAGCAGTTTAAGGGCCACTACAGGGGGCGACGCTGGCTACACCTTC. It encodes CASSLRATTGGDAGYTF.

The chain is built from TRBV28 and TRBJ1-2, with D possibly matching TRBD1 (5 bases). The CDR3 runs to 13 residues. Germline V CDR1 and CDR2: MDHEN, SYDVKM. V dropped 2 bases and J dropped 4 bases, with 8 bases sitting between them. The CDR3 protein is CASSLVTVYGYTF. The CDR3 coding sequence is TGTGCCAGCAGTTTAGTGACAGTCTATGGCTACACCTTC.

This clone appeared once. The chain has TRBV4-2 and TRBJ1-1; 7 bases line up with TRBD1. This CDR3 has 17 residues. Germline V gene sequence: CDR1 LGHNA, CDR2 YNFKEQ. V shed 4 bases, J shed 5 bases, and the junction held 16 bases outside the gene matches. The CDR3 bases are TGTGCCAGCAGCCCAGCTCAAGGGACCCCCAGGGGGACTGAAGCTTTCTTT. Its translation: CASSPAQGTPRGTEAFF.

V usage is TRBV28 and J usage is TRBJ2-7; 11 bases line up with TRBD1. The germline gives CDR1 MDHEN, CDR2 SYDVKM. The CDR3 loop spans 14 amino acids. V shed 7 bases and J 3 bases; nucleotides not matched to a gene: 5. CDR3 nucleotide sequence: TGTGCCAGCATCGCCGGGACAGGGGGCTACGAGCAGTACTTC. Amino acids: CASIAGTGGYEQYF.

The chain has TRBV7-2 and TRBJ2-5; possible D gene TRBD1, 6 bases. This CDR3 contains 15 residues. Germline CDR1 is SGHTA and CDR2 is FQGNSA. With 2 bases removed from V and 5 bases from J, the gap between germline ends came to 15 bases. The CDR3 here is CASSLSSGVAETQYF. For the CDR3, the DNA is TGTGCCAGCAGCTTAAGTTCAGGGGTGGCGGAGACCCAGTACTTC.

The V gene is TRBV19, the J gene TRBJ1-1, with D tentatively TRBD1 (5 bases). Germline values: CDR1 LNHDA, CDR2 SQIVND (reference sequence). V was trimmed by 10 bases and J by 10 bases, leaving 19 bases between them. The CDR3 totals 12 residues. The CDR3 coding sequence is TGTGCCACCTCCAGGTCGGGGGTGGCAGCTTTCTTT. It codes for CATSRSGVAAFF.

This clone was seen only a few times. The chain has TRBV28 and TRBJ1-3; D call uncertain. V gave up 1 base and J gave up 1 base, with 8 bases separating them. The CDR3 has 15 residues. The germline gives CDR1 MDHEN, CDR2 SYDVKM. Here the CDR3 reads CASSLLSGSGNTIYF. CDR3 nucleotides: TGTGCCAGCAGTTTATTATCGGGATCTGGAAACACCATATATTTT.

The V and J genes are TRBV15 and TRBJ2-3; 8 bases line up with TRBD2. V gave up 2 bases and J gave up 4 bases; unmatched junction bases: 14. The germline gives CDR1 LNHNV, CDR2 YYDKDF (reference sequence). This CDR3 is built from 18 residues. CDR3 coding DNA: TGTGCCACCAGCAGAACCCTTAGCGGGACCCGAGCGTCAGATACGCAGTATTTT. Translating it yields CATSRTLSGTRASDTQYF.

The CDR3 sequence: CASSRSGQLNTEAFF. CDR3 coding DNA: TGCGCCAGCAGCCGCTCGGGACAGCTAAACACTGAAGCTTTCTTT. J is TRBJ1-1 and V is TRBV5-1; TRBD1 agrees at 7 bases. Germline CDR1 is SGHRS and CDR2 is YFSETQ. The trim removed 4 bases at V and 2 bases at J, leaving 8 bases unmatched. This CDR3 region has 15 residues.

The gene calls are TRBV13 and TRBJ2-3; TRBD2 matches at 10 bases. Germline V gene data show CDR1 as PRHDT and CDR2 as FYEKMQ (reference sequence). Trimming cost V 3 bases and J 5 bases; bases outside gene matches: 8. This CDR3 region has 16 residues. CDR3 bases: TGTGCCAGCAGCTTGGGGGTAGCGGGAGGACTAGATACGCAGTATTTT. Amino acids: CASSLGVAGGLDTQYF.

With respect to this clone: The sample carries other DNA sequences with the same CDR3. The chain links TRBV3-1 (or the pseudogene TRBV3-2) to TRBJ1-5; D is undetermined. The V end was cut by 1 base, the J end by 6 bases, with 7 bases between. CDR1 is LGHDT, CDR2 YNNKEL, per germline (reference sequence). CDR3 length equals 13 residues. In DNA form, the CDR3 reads TGTGCCAGCAGCCAAGGAGGAAGTCAGCCCCAGCATTTT. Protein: CASSQGGSQPQHF.